This T cell receptor (beta chain) was found in a study of blood T cell repertoires in COVID-19. Study processing details: From reference gene primer amplification, estimates of nucleated cell counts were derived. This table comes from immunoSEQ multiplex PCR, and its TCRdb copy is limited to in-frame clones, with some not included. V and J calls and clone size come straight from that table; D and trimming were deduced from the DNA. The sample includes roughly 250,000 clones, about four fifths of them seen just once. Seattle-derived patients entered the study during active infection and were followed longitudinally. The CDR3 is 17 amino acids. With V trimmed by 1 base and J by 5 bases, 8 bases remained unmatched. Germline V gene data show CDR1 as SGHAT and CDR2 as FQNNGV.

Sequencing input: peripheral blood. This TCR was recovered from a person aged 70 to 80 with COVID-19, enrolled during active disease. The chain carries TRBV11-2 and TRBJ2-5; 12 bases are shared with TRBD2. CDR3 protein: CASSLVLAGGYKETQYF. The CDR3 region has the DNA TGTGCCAGCAGCTTAGTTCTAGCGGGGGGGTATAAGGAGACCCAGTACTTC.